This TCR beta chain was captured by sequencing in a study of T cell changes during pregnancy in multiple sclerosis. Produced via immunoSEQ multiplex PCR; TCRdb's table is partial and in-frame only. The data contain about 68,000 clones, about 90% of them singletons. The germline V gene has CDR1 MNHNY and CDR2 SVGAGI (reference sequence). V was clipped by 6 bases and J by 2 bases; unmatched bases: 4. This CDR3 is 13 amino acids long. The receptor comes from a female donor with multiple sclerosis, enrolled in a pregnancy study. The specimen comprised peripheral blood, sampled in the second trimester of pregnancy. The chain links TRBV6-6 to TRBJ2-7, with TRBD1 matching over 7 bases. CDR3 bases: TGTGCCAGCAGGACGACAGGGACCTACGAGCAGTACTTC. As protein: CASRTTGTYEQYF.